Reported below is one TCR beta chain. Original handling: Estimation of nucleated cell counts relied on the amplification of reference gene primers. Using immunoSEQ multiplex PCR, the repertoire was profiled, and TCRdb retains in-frame clones only, with some absent. That table supplies the V and J calls and clone size; D and trimming were determined from the DNA. The table lists more than 300,000 clones, around 89% of them singletons, with 1.5% to 2% in the top ten. This sample was taken from a study of blood T cell repertoires in COVID-19. The wider study: T cells, B-cell-depleted T cells, or PBMCs supplied cDNA or gDNA.

The sequenced sample was peripheral blood. The receptor was isolated from a woman under 40 with COVID-19, enrolled during active disease.

CDR3 in DNA: TGCGCCAGCAGCAGTACCTCAGGGGCTGGGGCCAACGTCCTGACTTTC. Protein: CASSSTSGAGANVLTF. This chain connects TRBV5-1 to TRBJ2-6; weak D call: TRBD1 (6 bases). The V end lost 4 bases, the J end lost 2 bases, and 13 bases lay between the germline ends. In germline, CDR1 is SGHRS, CDR2 YFSETQ. The CDR3 is 16 residues long.